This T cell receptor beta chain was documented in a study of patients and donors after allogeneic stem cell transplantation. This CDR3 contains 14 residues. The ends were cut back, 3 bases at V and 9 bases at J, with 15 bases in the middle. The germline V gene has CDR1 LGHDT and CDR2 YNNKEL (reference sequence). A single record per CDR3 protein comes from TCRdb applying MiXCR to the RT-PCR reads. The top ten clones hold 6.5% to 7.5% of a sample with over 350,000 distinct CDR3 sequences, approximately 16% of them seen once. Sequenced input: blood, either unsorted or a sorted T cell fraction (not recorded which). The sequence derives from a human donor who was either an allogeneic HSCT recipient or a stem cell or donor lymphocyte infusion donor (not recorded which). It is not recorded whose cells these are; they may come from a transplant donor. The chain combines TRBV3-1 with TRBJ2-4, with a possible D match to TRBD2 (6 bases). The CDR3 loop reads CASSQGLATRIQYF. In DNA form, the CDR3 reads TGTGCCAGCAGCCAGGGGCTAGCGACCCGCATTCAGTACTTC.